The subject of this entry is one TCR beta chain. Its antigen remains unidentified. The source of the sample is a study of shared clonotypes between healthy human individuals. Turning to the study itself: The plates for each donor numbered three CD4 naive, three CD4 memory, two CD8 naive and one CD8 memory. Findings and caveats of the study: Clonotype sharing across several donors was observed for about 4.8% of naive CD4 clonotypes.

Here immunoSEQ multiplex PCR was the method, and the copy in TCRdb shows in-frame clones only, minus some. The data hold 2,100,000 or so clones, with under 97% observed a single time. The sample taken for sequencing was naive CD4+ T cells sorted from blood. The subset is: CD45RA+ positively selected. The receptor's source is a man between 18 and 35 years old in good health.

DNA of the CDR3: TGTGCCAGCAGCCAAACGGGACTAGCGGACCACGAGCAGTACTTC. It translates to CASSQTGLADHEQYF. V gene TRBV7-9 combines with J gene TRBJ2-7; TRBD2 aligns across 11 bases. There are 15 residues in the CDR3. The germline V gene has CDR1 SEHNR and CDR2 FQNEAQ (reference sequence). V shed 5 bases, J shed 5 bases, and the junction held 8 bases outside the gene matches.